A selection of T cell receptor beta chains follows, all from one sample in a study of T cells after yellow fever vaccination. TCRdb reprocessed the 5' RACE reads with MiXCR, giving one entry per CDR3 protein. The sample has hundreds of thousands of distinct CDR3 sequences; about 8.7% are singletons. The sequencing used PBMCs, collected on the day of the first yellow fever vaccination. All receptors come from a young man who received the YFV17D yellow fever vaccine. The CDR3 runs from the conserved cysteine through the conserved F or W. D genes are given only for firm matches. Rows may omit the clone size; those that give it use once, few, many or a size class.

V gene	J gene	clone size	D gene	CDR3 protein	CDR3 DNA
TRBV7-9	TRBJ1-6	-	TRBD1	CASSLVGQNNSPIHF	TGTGCCAGCAGCTTAGTGGGACAGAATAATTCACCCATCCACTTT
TRBV5-1	TRBJ2-1	many	TRBD2	CASSLGLAGGSYNEQFF	TGCGCCAGCAGCTTGGGGTTAGCGGGGGGCTCCTACAATGAGCAGTTCTTC
TRBV20-1	TRBJ1-1	few	TRBD1	CSADRGLPEAFF	TGCAGTGCCGACAGGGGTTTACCTGAAGCTTTCTTT
TRBV19	TRBJ1-1	-	TRBD1	CASRDRGPLNTEAFF	TGTGCTAGTAGGGACAGGGGGCCCCTGAACACTGAAGCTTTCTTT
TRBV5-4	TRBJ2-3	-	TRBD2	CASSLEASGARYTDTQYF	TGTGCCAGCAGCTTGGAGGCTAGCGGGGCGCGTTACACAGATACGCAGTATTTT
TRBV11-2	TRBJ2-2	-	-	CASIQGSVTRGELFF	TGTGCCAGCATCCAAGGGTCAGTTACACGCGGGGAGCTGTTTTTT
TRBV11-2	TRBJ2-7	few	-	CASSLLSHEQYF	TGTGCCAGCAGCTTATTATCCCACGAGCAGTACTTC
TRBV7-2	TRBJ2-3	many	-	CASSLGLGATTDTQYF	TGTGCCAGCAGCTTAGGGCTCGGGGCGACCACAGATACGCAGTATTTT
TRBV12-3/TRBV12-4	TRBJ2-5	few	TRBD2	CASHPETSAETQYF	TGTGCCAGCCACCCCGAGACTAGCGCAGAGACCCAGTACTTC
TRBV27	TRBJ2-5	many	-	CASSLGLARGGETQYF	TGTGCCAGCAGTTTAGGGCTGGCACGCGGCGGGGAGACCCAGTACTTC
TRBV5-5	TRBJ1-1	-	-	CASSLGWVQNTEAFF	TGTGCCAGCAGCCTGGGCTGGGTCCAAAACACTGAAGCTTTCTTT
TRBV7-2	TRBJ2-1	few	TRBD2	CASVKLSGVSYNEQFF	TGTGCCAGCGTCAAGCTTAGCGGGGTCTCCTACAATGAGCAGTTCTTC
TRBV6-5	TRBJ2-7	many	TRBD1	CASSYSGTGRYEQYF	TGTGCCAGCAGTTACTCCGGGACAGGGCGCTACGAGCAGTACTTC
TRBV5-1	TRBJ2-5	many	-	CASSFRQPQETQYF	TGCGCCAGCAGCTTCCGACAGCCCCAAGAGACCCAGTACTTC
TRBV7-2	TRBJ1-2	few	TRBD1	CASSTWTGGGYGYTF	TGTGCCAGCAGCACGTGGACAGGGGGCGGCTATGGCTACACCTTC
TRBV5-6	TRBJ1-6	few	-	CASSSVTFNSPLHF	TGTGCCAGCAGCTCCGTGACCTTTAATTCACCCCTCCACTTT
TRBV27	TRBJ2-5	-	-	CASRPAGQETQYF	TGTGCCAGCAGGCCCGCAGGCCAAGAGACCCAGTACTTC
TRBV20-1	TRBJ2-7	many	TRBD2	CSARWRGATYEQYF	TGCAGTGCTAGGTGGCGGGGGGCTACCTACGAGCAGTACTTC
TRBV20-1	TRBJ1-5	-	-	CSASPDRTWDQPQHF	TGCAGTGCTAGCCCCGACAGAACATGGGATCAGCCCCAGCATTTT
TRBV6-1	TRBJ2-5	few	-	CASNQDAIQETQYF	TGTGCCAGCAACCAGGACGCTATCCAAGAGACCCAGTACTTC
TRBV6-5	TRBJ2-1	-	TRBD2	CASSTSGGTLYNEQFF	TGTGCCAGCAGTACTAGCGGGGGGACCTTGTACAATGAGCAGTTCTTC
TRBV7-3	TRBJ2-2	-	TRBD1	CASSRTGGSNPGELFF	TGTGCCAGCAGCCGGACAGGGGGCAGTAACCCCGGGGAGCTGTTTTTT
TRBV3-1	TRBJ1-1	few	-	CASSQENTEAFF	TGTGCCAGCAGCCAGGAGAACACTGAAGCTTTCTTT
TRBV3-1	TRBJ1-1	few	-	CASSQGGQAFF	TGTGCCAGCAGCCAAGGCGGGCAAGCTTTCTTT
TRBV7-2	TRBJ2-1	-	TRBD2	CASSLRTRDNEQFF	TGTGCCAGCAGCCTCCGGACTAGAGATAATGAGCAGTTCTTC
TRBV20-1	TRBJ2-2	many	-	CSARDKGDTGELFF	TGCAGTGCTAGAGATAAAGGGGACACCGGGGAGCTGTTTTTT
TRBV29-1	TRBJ2-7	few	TRBD1	CSGGQAMGEQYF	TGCAGCGGGGGACAGGCCATGGGGGAGCAGTACTTC
TRBV14	TRBJ2-7	-	TRBD1	CASSQLGQMREQYF	TGTGCCAGCAGCCAATTGGGACAGATGCGCGAGCAGTACTTC
TRBV3-1	TRBJ2-1	few	-	CASSQRLASYNEQFF	TGTGCCAGCAGCCAACGGCTAGCCTCCTACAATGAGCAGTTCTTC
TRBV2	TRBJ2-4	many	TRBD1	CASSDRTGSGQRDIQYF	TGTGCCAGCAGCGACCGAACGGGGTCGGGACAGAGGGACATTCAGTACTTC
TRBV7-9	TRBJ2-1	few	TRBD1	CASSFMGQGNEQFF	TGTGCCAGCAGCTTTATGGGACAGGGGAATGAGCAGTTCTTC